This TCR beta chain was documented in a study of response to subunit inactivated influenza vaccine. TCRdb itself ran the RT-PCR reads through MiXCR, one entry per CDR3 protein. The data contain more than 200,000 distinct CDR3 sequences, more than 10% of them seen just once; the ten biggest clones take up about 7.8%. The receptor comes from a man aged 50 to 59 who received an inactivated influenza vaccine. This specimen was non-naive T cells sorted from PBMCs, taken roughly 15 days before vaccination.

CDR3 sequence reads: CASSLAGTENTEAFF. The CDR3 coding sequence is TGTGCCAGCAGCCTCGCCGGGACAGAGAACACTGAAGCTTTCTTT. The chain links TRBV4-2 to TRBJ1-1, with 7 bases lining up with TRBD1. The germline V gene encodes CDR1 LGHNA and CDR2 YNFKEQ. The V and J ends lost 4 bases and 1 base, in that order; junction bases with no gene match: 6. This CDR3 contains 15 residues.